This is a list of T cell receptor beta chains from one sample in a study of shared clonotypes between healthy human individuals. The protocol was immunoSEQ multiplex PCR, while the TCRdb copy is restricted to in-frame clones and leaves out a portion. Here the sample spans under 600,000 clones, around 95% being singletons. The sequenced sample consisted of naive CD4+ T cells sorted from blood. These receptor sequences come from a woman younger than 45 in good health. CDR3s leave out the opening cysteine and the closing phenylalanine or tryptophan.

length	V	J	CDR3
14	TRBV5-5	TRBJ2-7	ASSLFSGQGAIEQY
12	TRBV2	TRBJ2-5	ASSAATQSETQY
12	TRBV2	TRBJ2-7	ASSAGTGVREQY
11	TRBV11-2	.	ASSLAGSYEQY
11	TRBV5-1	TRBJ2-1	ASSLGADNEQF
14	TRBV7-2	TRBJ2-5	ASSYPQALPQETQY
12	TRBV7-9	TRBJ2-7	ASSSLGPTYEQY
11	TRBV28	TRBJ2-7	ASGETSSGEQY
13	TRBV7-2	TRBJ2-7	ASMNRRGAHVEQY
11	TRBV10-3	TRBJ2-7	ATAPGGVDEQY
15	TRBV19	TRBJ2-7	ASSIDLFWQGQNEQY
13	TRBV5-1	TRBJ2-7	ASSILAGEPYEQY
16	TRBV19	TRBJ2-2	ASSKGLAGGLGTGELF
12	TRBV5-1	TRBJ2-2	ASRGGLDTGELF
11	TRBV29-1	.	SAAGVRDGEQY
11	TRBV6-5	TRBJ2-2	ASNAQGTGELF
14	TRBV27	TRBJ2-7	ASSLQSGRASYEQY
14	TRBV5-4	TRBJ2-4	ASSFGRGVAKNIQY
14	TRBV5-1	TRBJ2-3	ASSLWDSRGPDTQY
12	TRBV27	.	ASSPSLATYEQY
14	TRBV28	TRBJ1-5	ASINPRRGANQPQH
13	TRBV5-1	TRBJ2-2	ASSFQRDGPGELF
12	TRBV6-1	TRBJ1-2	ASSDGTGDYGYT
9	TRBV9	TRBJ2-5	ASSRQETQY
15	TRBV27	TRBJ2-3	ASRSNSRPPPTDTQY
15	TRBV5-1	TRBJ2-7	ASSPVATALTSYEQY
11	TRBV5-1	TRBJ1-2	ASSRDSSEGYT
12	TRBV7-2	TRBJ1-3	ASSPRTSGNTIY
14	TRBV6-6	TRBJ2-1	ASSYGLAGGIDEQF
14	TRBV19	.	ASSWSPRTGVHEQY
17	TRBV7-2	TRBJ2-4	ASSLGQPGLPLAKNIQY
13	TRBV2	TRBJ1-4	ASSGGQDPNEKLF
14	TRBV27	TRBJ2-3	ASSLGLAGPTDTQY
13	TRBV19	TRBJ2-7	ASSMWNRGGYEQY
14	TRBV28	TRBJ2-4	ASSLSSTIAKNIQY
11	TRBV21-1	TRBJ1-2	ASIRQGGYGYT
13	TRBV6-1	TRBJ2-2	ASTGTSAHTGELF
10	TRBV28	TRBJ2-7	ASSFGPTEQY
14	TRBV5-1	TRBJ1-1	ASSLVGGLMNTEAF
11	TRBV13	TRBJ1-4	ASLMGIGEKLF
12	TRBV19	TRBJ1-1	ASSRRGSNTEAF
12	TRBV7-9	TRBJ2-7	ASSSDRGAYEQY
14	TRBV13	TRBJ1-3	ASSFGPQGSGNTIY
11	TRBV6-1	TRBJ2-4	ASSDSAKNIQY
11	TRBV6-5	TRBJ2-3	ASSYEGTDTQY
13	TRBV7-6	TRBJ2-3	ASSLGVAPTDTQY
9	TRBV10-3	TRBJ2-5	AISEGETQY
16	TRBV7-8	TRBJ2-3	ASSVSYRADSTHDTQY
11	TRBV7-9	TRBJ2-7	ASSEGGVSGQY
9	TRBV30	TRBJ1-2	AWSYRDGYT
12	TRBV10-1	TRBJ2-1	ASIRDKLRHDTV
11	TRBV2	TRBJ2-5	ASSEGNQETQY
14	TRBV10-3	TRBJ2-7	AISGTHVDLSYEQY